This T cell receptor beta chain was observed in a study of blood T cell repertoires in COVID-19. On the study more broadly: Nucleic acid was either cDNA or gDNA, and it came from T cells, B-cell-depleted T cells, or PBMCs.

Looked up from germline, CDR1 is LNHDA and CDR2 is SQIVND (reference sequence). Trimming removed 7 bases at V and 1 base at J, with 20 bases between. The CDR3 has 17 residues. Profiled with immunoSEQ multiplex PCR; TCRdb holds only in-frame clones, not every one. The sample has about 150,000 clones; roughly 78% are singletons. The sample comprised peripheral blood. The source of this sequence is a human donor with acute or convalescent COVID-19. The donor label of this sample is uncertain. The gene calls are TRBV19 and TRBJ1-5, with D unresolved. CDR3 nucleotide sequence: TGTGCCAGTACCCAATTTTCCCGACGGAGAAGCAATCAGCCCCAGCATTTT. Residues: CASTQFSRRRSNQPQHF.